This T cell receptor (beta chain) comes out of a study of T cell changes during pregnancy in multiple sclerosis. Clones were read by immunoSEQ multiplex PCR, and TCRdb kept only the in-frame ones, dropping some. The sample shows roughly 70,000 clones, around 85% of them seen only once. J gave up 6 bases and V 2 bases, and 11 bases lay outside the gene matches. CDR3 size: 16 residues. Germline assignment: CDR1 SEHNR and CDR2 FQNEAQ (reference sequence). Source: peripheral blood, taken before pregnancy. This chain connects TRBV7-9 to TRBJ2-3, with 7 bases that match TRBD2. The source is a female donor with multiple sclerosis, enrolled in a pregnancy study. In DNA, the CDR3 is TGTGCCAGCAGCTTACGGGCGGGGGATGCCCTGGATACGCAGTATTTT. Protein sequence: CASSLRAGDALDTQYF.